The clone carrying this T cell receptor beta chain has just a few counts. No ophthalmopathy progression within 18 months constituted stable Graves' hyperthyroidism. The study excluded patients with uncontrolled infection, other autoimmune disease, pregnancy or lactation. Diagnosing involved the use of clinical symptoms, serum thyroxine and TRAb, thyroid ultrasound and orbital computed tomography. TCR beta CDR3 regions were amplified from RNA. RT-PCR in the first round (using the HTBI primer set) targeted the TCR CDR3. MiXCR, run by TCRdb on the multiplex PCR reads, gives a single entry per CDR3 protein. The sample yields under 450,000 distinct CDR3 sequences, around 16% seen once. This entry belongs to a study of T cells in Graves' hyperthyroidism and ophthalmopathy. Trimming cost V 2 bases and J 3 bases; bases outside gene matches: 5. This CDR3 spans 14 amino acids. Germline loops: CDR1 SGHKS, CDR2 YYEKEE (reference sequence).

The source is a woman aged 18-30 years with Graves' hyperthyroidism. The material sequenced was blood. The V and J genes are TRBV5-5 and TRBJ2-7; 7 bases are a match to TRBD1. The CDR3 sequence: CASSFVGTVYEQYF. The CDR3 DNA reads as TGTGCCAGCAGCTTTGTCGGGACAGTCTACGAGCAGTACTTC.